This T cell receptor (beta chain) was identified in a study of radiotherapy plus CTLA-4 blockade in lung cancer. Study as a whole: Among patients, 15% to 20% showed objective responses, and around 30% had disease control.

Regarding the study as a whole: Following radiotherapy plus ipilimumab, tumor-derived TCR clones expanded in the blood. Per reports, early blood T cell clone dynamics, plus interferon-beta, forecast response most strongly.

Ipilimumab CTLA-4 blockade and focal radiation were given to patients with chemo-refractory metastatic non-small-cell lung cancer. Remarks on this clone: What it recognizes is unknown.

This CDR3 is built from 16 residues. Germline CDR1 is SEHNR and CDR2 is FQNEAQ (reference sequence). Trimming at V came to 5 bases and at J to 1 base, leaving 6 bases not matched to a gene. Using immunoSEQ multiplex PCR, the repertoire was profiled, and TCRdb retains in-frame clones only, with some absent. The profile shows around 78,000 clones, around 81% of them singletons. The specimen comprised peripheral blood, sampled from a patient treated with radiotherapy plus ipilimumab. This sequence joins TRBV7-9 and TRBJ1-4, with TRBD1 identical over 8 bases. The TCR sequence derives from a human donor with non-small cell lung cancer who had a partial response to radiotherapy plus ipilimumab. Some clones in this sample may be carry-over from other donors' samples. The CDR3 loop is CASSPGQGVTNEKLFF. For the CDR3, the DNA is TGTGCCAGCAGCCCCGGACAGGGAGTAACTAATGAAAAACTGTTTTTT.